Shown below are 28 T cell receptor beta chains from a single sample sequenced in a study of regulatory T cells in long-lasting Graves disease. Time point denoted: newly diagnosed GD, antithyroid drugs for less than 3 months. RNA isolated from PBMCs was used to make the TCR library. HTBI primers from iRepertoire and Arm-PCR of CDR3 regions yielded the TCR beta libraries. TCRdb re-called the multiplex PCR reads through MiXCR, storing one row per CDR3 protein. Among under 450,000 distinct CDR3 sequences listed, 16% were seen once. This same sample was also part of a study on T cells in Graves' hyperthyroidism and ophthalmopathy.

The sequencing here drew on peripheral blood mononuclear cells (PBMCs), taken at new diagnosis, from a patient treated with antithyroid drugs. These receptors came from a woman between 18 and 29 years old with Graves disease.

This clonotype was recorded many times. The CDR3 region has the DNA TGTGCCATCAGAACAACTAGCGGGGGGCACACAGATACGCAGTATTTT. Translation gives CAIRTTSGGHTDTQYF. The chain uses TRBV10-3 and TRBJ2-3, with 12 nucleotides matching TRBD2. CDR3 size: 16 residues. The V gene's germline CDR1 is ENHRY and CDR2 SYGVKD. After removal of 6 bases from V and 2 bases from J, the junction contained 6 bases not matched to a gene.

This clonotype was counted ten times or more. V gene TRBV5-1 combines with J gene TRBJ2-4, with 7 bases fitting TRBD1. Germline CDR1 is SGHRS and CDR2 is YFSETQ. This CDR3 is built from 15 residues. V lost 4 bases, J lost 3 bases, and 7 bases stayed unmatched. This CDR3 is CASSEDRAGKNIQYF. The CDR3 coding sequence is TGCGCCAGCAGCGAAGACAGGGCGGGCAAAAACATTCAGTACTTC.

Concerning this clonotype itself: This may be a read error: a much more frequent sequence differs by one nucleotide. This sequence joins TRBV12-3 or TRBV12-4 and TRBJ1-1; TRBD1 aligns across 8 bases. This CDR3 is built from 14 residues. CDR3: CAGSGQGGWTEAFF. The CDR3 DNA reads as TGTGCCGGCAGCGGACAGGGAGGCTGGACTGAAGCTTTCTTT.

This clonotype was found many times. This chain links TRBV18 with TRBJ2-5; 9 nucleotides line up with TRBD1. Germline loops: CDR1 KGHSH, CDR2 LQKENI. J gave up 4 bases and V 2 bases, and 5 bases lay outside the gene matches. CDR3 length: 15 amino acids. The DNA of the CDR3 is TGTGCCAGCTCACCATCCCTGGACAGGGGAGAGACCCAGTACTTC. It specifies CASSPSLDRGETQYF.

The table lists this clonotype with a few counts. The V and J genes are TRBV29-1 and TRBJ2-1; TRBD2 matches 8 bases. Germline V CDR1 and CDR2: SQVTM, ANQGSEA. The junction had 10 bases not matched to a gene; V was cut back by 6 bases and J by 6 bases. The CDR3 consists of 14 residues. This chain's CDR3 is CSVQAGVVSNEQFF. DNA of the CDR3: TGCAGCGTACAAGCGGGAGTGGTGAGCAATGAGCAGTTCTTC.

This clonotype was detected a few times. The rearrangement uses TRBV27 and TRBJ1-2, with D possibly matching TRBD1 (5 bases). The CDR3 runs 12 residues. Germline V gene lookup returns CDR1 MNHEY and CDR2 SMNVEV (reference sequence). Trimming cost V 8 bases and J 8 bases, with 15 bases left between them. CDR3 sequence (DNA): TGTGCCAGCGGATTAACAGGTGGCGGCTACACCTTC. Protein product: CASGLTGGGYTF.

This chain joins TRBV19 and TRBJ2-2; 9 bases map to TRBD1. The CDR3 has 16 amino acids. Looked up from germline, CDR1 is LNHDA and CDR2 is SQIVND (reference sequence). V dropped 3 bases and J dropped 2; count of bases not matched to a gene: 4. CDR3 loop: CASSMRGQGNTGELFF. CDR3 in DNA: TGTGCCAGTAGTATGAGGGGACAGGGAAACACCGGGGAGCTGTTTTTT.

This clonotype showed up many times. This chain joins TRBV28 and TRBJ1-5; D gene unclear. The CDR3 has 17 residues. Germline CDR1 reads MDHEN; CDR2 reads SYDVKM. V was shortened by 1 base and J by 0 bases, with 13 bases between the two germline ends. The CDR3 coding sequence is TGTGCCAGCAGTTTATTACAAAACATAGATAGCAATCAGCCCCAGCATTTT. The encoded protein is CASSLLQNIDSNQPQHF.

The chain carries TRBV7-3 and TRBJ1-1, with D perhaps matching TRBD1 (5 bases). Germline CDR1 SGHTA, CDR2 FQGTGA. Trimming removed 0 bases at V and 1 base at J, with 9 bases between. This CDR3 contains 15 residues. In DNA form, the CDR3 reads TGTGCCAGCAGCTTAACAGCGGGGGGGAACACTGAAGCTTTCTTT. It specifies CASSLTAGGNTEAFF.

This clonotype was recorded at least ten times. This chain uses TRBV20-1 with TRBJ2-1; D is perhaps TRBD2 (5 bases). The germline V gene encodes CDR1 DFQATT and CDR2 SNEGSKA (reference sequence). This CDR3 is 15 amino acids long. V shed 8 bases and J shed 4 bases, with 21 bases lying between them. CDR3 protein: CSPLAARGSYNEQFF. CDR3 in DNA: TGCAGTCCTCTCGCCGCCCGGGGATCATACAATGAGCAGTTCTTC.

This clonotype was picked up many times. The V gene is TRBV10-3, the J gene TRBJ2-7; 13 nucleotides line up with TRBD2. V lost 9 bases, J lost 1 base, and 6 bases stayed unmatched. This CDR3 has 15 residues. CDR1 and CDR2 (germline): ENHRY, SYGVKD. This chain's CDR3 is CAITGTSGTSYEQYF. DNA of the CDR3: TGTGCCATAACCGGGACTAGCGGGACTTCCTACGAGCAGTACTTC.

This clonotype appeared many times. The chain combines TRBV7-2 with TRBJ2-3; D might be TRBD1 or TRBD2, each matching 6 bases. The length of the CDR3 is 16 residues. The V and J ends lost 5 bases and 4 bases respectively, with 19 bases between them. Germline V gene data show CDR1 as SGHTA and CDR2 as FQGNSA. The CDR3 protein is CASSRAGAGSPDTQYF. The DNA for the CDR3 is TGTGCCAGCAGCCGCGCAGGGGCGGGGTCCCCAGATACGCAGTATTTT. The entire variable domain, with the rest obtained from reference TRBV7-2 and TRBJ2-3, is as follows: GAGVSQSPSNKVTEKGKDVELRCDPISGHTALYWYRQSLGQGLEFLIYFQGNSAPDKSGLPSDRFSAERTGGSVSTLTIQRTQQEDSAVYLCASSRAGAGSPDTQYFGPGTRLTVL.

This clonotype was recorded at least ten times. V is TRBV24-1 and J is TRBJ2-1, with TRBD2 matching over 11 bases. V shed 4 bases and J 9 bases; nucleotides not matched to a gene: 10. This CDR3 has 16 residues. Germline loops: CDR1 KGHDR, CDR2 SFDVKD. CDR3 coding DNA: TGTGCCACCAGTGACCGGCGACTAGCGGGATATGGTGAGCAGTTCTTC. Amino acid sequence: CATSDRRLAGYGEQFF.

This clonotype was recorded many times. CDR3 protein: CASTRSTNEQFF. CDR3 coding DNA: TGTGCCAGCACCAGGAGTACCAATGAGCAGTTCTTC. The J gene is TRBJ2-1, the V gene TRBV11-2; D ambiguous. The V gene's germline CDR1 is SGHAT and CDR2 FQNNGV. The CDR3 loop spans 12 amino acids. The V and J ends lost 7 bases and 6 bases respectively, with 10 bases between them.

In this sample, this clonotype turned up many times. V and J are TRBV30 and TRBJ1-5; D might be TRBD1 (5 bases). The germline V gene encodes CDR1 GTSNPN and CDR2 SVGIG (reference sequence). V lost 0 bases, J lost 5 bases, and 5 bases lay in between. The CDR3 loop spans 12 amino acids. CDR3 sequence: CAWSVGDQPQHF. The CDR3 DNA reads TGTGCCTGGAGTGTAGGGGATCAGCCCCAGCATTTT.

In this sample, this clonotype turned up many times. This chain joins TRBV28 and TRBJ1-1; no clear D. CDR3 length: 14 residues. The V gene's germline CDR1 is MDHEN and CDR2 SYDVKM. Trimming pared 3 bases from V and 4 bases from J, leaving 12 bases between. The CDR3, as DNA: TGTGCCAGCAGTTTGGGTGCGGTGGGCACTGAAGCTTTCTTT. Its protein is CASSLGAVGTEAFF.

A few counts support this clonotype. The rearrangement uses TRBV6-5 and TRBJ2-1; TRBD2 matches at 8 bases. The V gene's germline CDR1 is MNHEY and CDR2 SVGAGI. Trimming at V came to 4 bases and at J to 5 bases, leaving 4 bases not matched to a gene. This CDR3 is built from 14 residues. In nucleotides, the CDR3 is TGTGCCAGCAGTTCCGGGAGGGCCCACAATGAGCAGTTCTTC. Protein: CASSSGRAHNEQFF.

At least ten counts were recorded for this clonotype. The J gene is TRBJ2-7, the V gene TRBV12-3 or TRBV12-4; no clear D gene. The length of the CDR3 is 13 residues. V lost 4 bases and J lost 2, with 9 bases in between. The CDR3 DNA reads as TGTGCCAGCAGTTCGCGGATGCCCTACGAGCAGTACTTC. It codes for CASSSRMPYEQYF.

In its sample, this clonotype was seen many times. The rearrangement joins TRBV6-5 to TRBJ1-5; D unclear. The germline CDR1 and CDR2 sequences are MNHEY and SVGAGI. The V end lost 4 bases, the J end lost 4 bases, and 8 bases lay between the germline ends. The CDR3 spans 13 residues. The CDR3, as DNA: TGTGCCAGCAGTTTTAGGGCTAATCAGCCCCAGCATTTT. Residues: CASSFRANQPQHF.

This clonotype turned up a few times. The chain recombines TRBV12-3 or TRBV12-4 with TRBJ1-1, with TRBD1 as a possible D gene (5 bases). Trimming cost V 4 bases and J 0 bases, with 15 bases left between them. The length of the CDR3 is 16 residues. CDR3 sequence reads: CASSSGPAGMNTEAFF. The CDR3 nucleotides are TGTGCCAGCAGTTCCGGCCCGGCAGGGATGAACACTGAAGCTTTCTTT.

For this clonotype: A much larger clonotype is one base distant, so this may be a read error. As the CDR3 is not closed by the conserved phenylalanine or tryptophan, this likely results from a read error. The rearrangement joins TRBV5-5 to TRBJ2-1; 11 bases are shared with TRBD2. V shed 4 bases, J shed 2 bases, and the junction held 8 bases outside the gene matches. This CDR3 has 17 amino acids. Germline CDR1 is SGHKS and CDR2 is YYEKEE (reference sequence). CDR3 protein: CASSPAKTSGAYNEQFY. DNA for the CDR3: TGTGCCAGCAGCCCCGCCAAGACTAGCGGGGCCTACAATGAGCAGTTCTAC.

The rearrangement joins TRBV6-1 to TRBJ1-2; D perhaps matches TRBD1 (6 bases). The length of the CDR3 is 14 residues. The V gene's germline CDR1 is MNHNS and CDR2 SASEGT. V gave up 6 bases and J gave up 4 bases, with 15 bases separating them. The CDR3 spells CASSLTGQPYGYTF. In nucleotides, the CDR3 is TGTGCCAGCAGCCTCACCGGACAGCCCTATGGCTACACCTTC.

A word on this clonotype: This may come from a read error, since a much larger clone is one base off. The gene calls are TRBV3-1 and TRBJ2-5; D call uncertain. The CDR3 is made up of 11 amino acids. In germline, CDR1 is LGHDT, CDR2 YNNKEL (reference sequence). The CDR3 reads CASSQSETLYF. In DNA, the CDR3 is TGTGCCAGCAGCCAATCTGAGACCCTGTACTTC.

Many counts were recorded for this clonotype. The chain combines TRBV10-3 with TRBJ1-5; D is unclear. This CDR3 has 15 amino acids. The germline V gene has CDR1 ENHRY and CDR2 SYGVKD. Trimming pared 0 bases from V and 4 bases from J, leaving 10 bases between. DNA of the CDR3: TGTGCCATCAGTGAGTCGGGAGGAGTAAATCAGCCCCAGCATTTT. It is translated as CAISESGGVNQPQHF.

This clonotype has at least ten counts. The chain is built from TRBV13 and TRBJ2-7, with 12 bases identical to TRBD2. This CDR3 has 13 residues. Per germline, CDR1 PRHDT and CDR2 FYEKMQ (reference sequence). Losses at the gene ends were 8 bases for V and 5 bases for J; bases not matched to a gene: 4. CDR3 loop: CASSTSGSDEQYF. CDR3 coding DNA: TGTGCCAGCTCGACTAGCGGGAGTGACGAGCAGTACTTC.

In its sample, this clonotype was seen many times. This chain links TRBV5-6 with TRBJ1-1; the D is unclear. The CDR3 is 13 residues long. V dropped 5 bases and J dropped 0 bases, with 8 bases sitting between them. Looked up from germline, CDR1 is SGHDT and CDR2 is YYEEEE. The CDR3 nucleotides read TGTGCCAGCAGTTCCCCAGTGAACACTGAAGCTTTCTTT. Protein sequence: CASSSPVNTEAFF. The whole variable domain, filled in from reference TRBV5-6 and TRBJ1-1, reads DAGVTQSPTHLIKTRGQQVTLRCSPKSGHDTVSWYQQALGQGPQFIFQYYEEEERQRGNFPDRFSGHQFPNYSSELNVNALLLGDSALYLCASSSPVNTEAFFGQGTRLTVV.

Note on this clonotype: A much larger clone differs by one base, so this may be a read error. Without the conserved terminal phenylalanine or tryptophan, this CDR3 likely stems from a read error. The gene calls are TRBV7-3 and TRBJ2-3, with no clear D. In germline, CDR1 is SGHTA, CDR2 FQGTGA. The CDR3 consists of 15 residues. With 1 base removed from V and 2 bases from J, the gap between germline ends came to 10 bases. The CDR3 nucleotides are TGTGCCAGCAGCTTAAACGCCGGGCCCACAGATACGCAGTATGTT. Residues: CASSLNAGPTDTQYV.

V is TRBV5-4 and J is TRBJ1-5, with D maybe TRBD1 (5 bases). Trimming pared 2 bases from V and 4 bases from J, leaving 10 bases between. The CDR3 has 14 amino acids. The germline CDR1 and CDR2 sequences are SGHNT and YYREEE (reference sequence). The CDR3 sequence: CASSFEGKNQPQHF. CDR3 nucleotides: TGTGCCAGCAGCTTTGAGGGGAAGAATCAGCCCCAGCATTTT.